Detailed here is one T cell receptor beta chain. What it binds is unknown. The data were taken from a study of T-cell memory formation after mild COVID-19. Study-level points and caveats: Later expanders leaned CD4+, whereas clones that contracted between day 15 and 85 were balanced CD4/CD8. Proof of SARS-CoV-2 specificity was absent for the second-wave clones that crested on day 37.

TCRdb independently ran MiXCR on the 5' RACE reads; one entry per CDR3 protein. The sample consists of more than 300,000 distinct CDR3 sequences, around 20% of them appearing once. Sequenced: PBMCs or a T cell subset sorted from them (not recorded which). This TCR was recovered from a man between 18 and 35 years old who had mild COVID-19 (a few samples of this study predate the infection). Cell type and time point are not known.

CDR3: CASSYSIQGADEQFF. The DNA for the CDR3 is TGTGCCAGCAGTTACTCGATACAGGGGGCCGATGAGCAGTTCTTC. The V gene is TRBV6-2 or TRBV6-3, the J gene TRBJ2-1; 9 positions match TRBD1. After removal of 0 bases from V and 8 bases from J, the junction contained 5 bases not matched to a gene. Germline assignment: CDR1 MNHEY and CDR2 SVGEGT. The length of the CDR3 is 15 residues.